The rows below give T cell receptor beta chains drawn from one sample of a study of blood T cell repertoires in COVID-19. Method: immunoSEQ multiplex PCR; TCRdb's copy keeps in-frame clones and lacks some. In the table there are some 310,000 clones, over 85% of which are singletons. The sequenced material came from PBMCs or T cells enriched from blood (not recorded which). The source is a woman aged 25 to 45 who had recovered from COVID-19. CDR3s include the opening cysteine and the closing phenylalanine or tryptophan. The D gene is left open where the match is weak. Rows give clone size only sometimes, using once, few, many, or a class for an expanded clone.

-,-,TRBV28,TRBJ2-1,TGTGCCAGCAGTTTGCGGACAGGGAGGGGCAATGAGCAGTTCTTC,CASSLRTGRGNEQFF
once,TRBD2,TRBV30,TRBJ2-5,TGTGCCTGGAGTCCGTCGGGGGGTAAGACCCAGTACTTC,CAWSPSGGKTQYF
-,-,TRBV5-5,TRBJ1-4,TGTGCCAGCAGCTCCGGGATAGCAGGGGCAACTAATGAAAAACTGTTTTTT,CASSSGIAGATNEKLFF
few,TRBD1,TRBV5-1,TRBJ1-1,TGCGCCAGCAGCGGGGCAGGGGGAGTCGGCACTGAAGCTTTCTTT,CASSGAGGVGTEAFF
-,TRBD2,TRBV25-1,TRBJ2-7,TGTGCCAGTTCCTTAGAGGGAGCGGGATTCGAGCAGTACTTC,CASSLEGAGFEQYF
-,-,TRBV27,TRBJ2-3,TGTGCCAGCAGTTTAGCGGCTAGCACAGATACGCAGTATTTT,CASSLAASTDTQYF
-,TRBD1,TRBV4-2,TRBJ1-2,TGTGCCAGCAGCGCCAGGGACAGGTCCGGGCATGGCTACACCTTC,CASSARDRSGHGYTF
-,-,TRBV19,TRBJ2-1,TGTGCCAGTGGTAGGGAGGCGGGGTACAATGAGCAGTTCTTC,CASGREAGYNEQFF
-,-,TRBV10-3,TRBJ1-2,TGTGCCATCATTCAGGGGCTTACAGGTGGCTACACCTTC,CAIIQGLTGGYTF
-,-,TRBV19,TRBJ1-5,TGTGCCAGTAGACTCCAAAGCAATCAGCCCCAGCATTTT,CASRLQSNQPQHF
-,-,TRBV28,TRBJ1-4,TGTGCCAGCAGTTTGCCGGGGAGAAATGAAAAACTGTTTTTT,CASSLPGRNEKLFF
-,-,TRBV4-2,TRBJ2-7,TGTGCCAGCAGCCAAGCAGGGACTGCCTCGTCCTACGAGCAGTACTTC,CASSQAGTASSYEQYF
-,-,TRBV14,TRBJ1-3,TGTGCCAGCAGCCGCGTACAGTTCTCTGGAAACACCATATATTTT,CASSRVQFSGNTIYF
-,TRBD1,TRBV5-5,TRBJ1-5,TGTGCCAGCAGCTTGATCGGGACAGGGGGGGTGAGCAATCAGCCCCAGCATTTT,CASSLIGTGGVSNQPQHF
-,TRBD1,TRBV27,TRBJ1-6,TGTGCCAGCAGTCCCCTAGGACAGGCCTATAATTCACCCCTCCACTTT,CASSPLGQAYNSPLHF
-,TRBD2,TRBV27,TRBJ2-1,TGTGCCAGCAGTCTCCCCCTAACTAGCGGGGGGAACAATGAGCAGTTCTTC,CASSLPLTSGGNNEQFF
-,TRBD1,TRBV6-5,TRBJ1-1,TGTGCCAGCAGTCCAAGGGACAGGGCTACTGAAGCTTTCTTT,CASSPRDRATEAFF
-,TRBD1,TRBV10-3,TRBJ2-1,TGTGCCATCAGGGGACAGGGGGTGAATAATGAGCAGTTCTTC,CAIRGQGVNNEQFF
-,TRBD1,TRBV18,TRBJ2-5,TGTGCCAGCTCGGACCTCCGGGACAGCCAGGAGACCCAGTACTTC,CASSDLRDSQETQYF
-,TRBD2,TRBV19,TRBJ2-2,TGTGCCAGTAGCAGAGCGGGAGGGTACACCGGGGAGCTGTTTTTT,CASSRAGGYTGELFF
-,TRBD2,TRBV3-1/TRBV3-2,TRBJ2-1,TGTGCCAGCAGCCCGATTGCACTAGCGGGAGTAGTTGAGCAGTTCTTC,CASSPIALAGVVEQFF
once,-,TRBV19,TRBJ1-1,TGTGCCAGTAGGGGAGCCACAGGGTCCACTGAAGCTTTCTTT,CASRGATGSTEAFF
few,-,TRBV19,TRBJ2-7,TGTGCCAGTAGTCCTCAAGTAGTTGCCTACGAGCAGTACTTC,CASSPQVVAYEQYF
-,TRBD1,TRBV28,TRBJ1-3,TGTGCCAGCAGGGAGACAGGGTTCTCTGGAAACACCATATATTTT,CASRETGFSGNTIYF
-,-,TRBV18,TRBJ1-4,TGTGCCAGCTCACCTTGGGATAGCGCGCCAACTAATGAAAAACTGTTTTTT,CASSPWDSAPTNEKLFF
-,TRBD1,TRBV29-1,TRBJ2-2,TGCAGCGGAATCCCAGGGGGCATCGGGGAGCTGTTTTTT,CSGIPGGIGELFF
once,-,TRBV2,TRBJ1-5,TGTGCCAGTAGCAACAGGGTCAATCAGCCCCAGCATTTT,CASSNRVNQPQHF
-,-,TRBV13,TRBJ1-6,TGTGCCAGCAGCCCCGCCCTCCGGACAGACAATTCACCCCTCCACTTT,CASSPALRTDNSPLHF
-,TRBD1,TRBV7-8,TRBJ1-2,TGTGCCAGCAGCTCGAATCGACAGGGTGGTTTCGATGGCTACACCTTC,CASSSNRQGGFDGYTF
-,TRBD2,TRBV2,TRBJ2-3,TGTGCCAGCAGTTTTTACGGTGGCGGGAGTGTAACAGATACGCAGTATTTT,CASSFYGGGSVTDTQYF
-,-,TRBV9,TRBJ2-5,TGTGCCAGCAGCGTGGGGGCGGGAGTTAGCGGAGAGACCCAGTACTTC,CASSVGAGVSGETQYF
-,TRBD2,TRBV19,TRBJ2-7,TGTGCCAGTAGTAACCTAGCGGGGGGAATCTACGAGCAGTACTTC,CASSNLAGGIYEQYF